This entry lists 10 T cell receptor beta chains sequenced from one sample in a study of T-cell reconstitution after alpha-beta-depleted transplantation in children (dated by TCRdb to 2016 to 2018). Read against the paper, the sample's treatment or condition label means: allogeneic hematopoietic cell transplantation with graft depleted of TCRalphabeta T cells and CD19 B cells. Receptors were amplified or captured by PCR. The sequencer listed for this sample is Illumina HiSeq 2500. TCR library preparation used molecular barcoding, with unique molecular identifiers applied to normalize quantification of the TCRbeta repertoire. Starting from the raw public reads, TCRdb applied fastp trimming at Q25, assembled clones with MiXCR and retained in-frame beta chains. Duplicate CDR3 protein sequences are folded into a single record with the most common DNA and genes. This sample has approximately 500,000 distinct CDR3 sequences in its table, and roughly a tenth of those were observed once. The biggest ten clones account for roughly 2% of the sample.

The sequencing here drew on PBMCs, taken before TCRalphabeta/CD19-depleted stem cell transplant. These receptors were collected from a child under 10 years old with inherited bone marrow failure, due to receive a stem cell transplant.

This clonotype occurred many times. V usage is TRBV12-3 or TRBV12-4 and J usage is TRBJ2-3, with 9 bases that match TRBD1. This CDR3 comprises 16 residues. The J segment lost 2 bases and the V segment lost 6 bases, leaving 9 bases of the junction unmatched. In DNA form, the CDR3 reads TGTGCCAGCAGCACCTTCGGGACAGGGTTCACAGATACGCAGTATTTT. As protein: CASSTFGTGFTDTQYF.

This chain uses TRBV19 with TRBJ2-1; D is possibly TRBD2 (5 bases). Trimming cost V 4 bases and J 4 bases, with 17 bases left between them. In germline, CDR1 is LNHDA, CDR2 SQIVND (reference sequence). The CDR3 has 16 residues. CDR3 sequence: CASSTGYFGVYNEQFF. The CDR3 DNA reads TGTGCCAGTAGTACGGGATATTTCGGAGTATACAATGAGCAGTTCTTC.

As regards this clonotype: A single base separates this from a much larger clone, so it may be a read error. The rearrangement uses TRBV4-3 and TRBJ2-1; 9 bases fit TRBD2. The V and J ends lost 0 bases and 8 bases, in that order; junction bases with no gene match: 17. The CDR3 has 19 amino acids. Germline lookup yields CDR1 LGHNA and CDR2 YSLEER. CDR3 in amino acids: CASSQDIIVAGVGHYEQFF. In nucleotides, the CDR3 is TGCGCCAGCAGCCAAGATATTATTGTAGCGGGAGTGGGGCACTATGAGCAGTTCTTC.

This clonotype has ten or more counts. This chain links TRBV20-1 with TRBJ2-3; 9 nucleotides align to TRBD1. The germline V gene encodes CDR1 DFQATT and CDR2 SNEGSKA (reference sequence). V shed 4 bases, J shed 7 bases, and the junction held 9 bases outside the gene matches. The length of the CDR3 is 14 residues. The CDR3: CSATAPGQGYTQYF. The CDR3 bases are TGCAGTGCTACGGCCCCGGGACAGGGCTATACGCAGTATTTT.

This clonotype was seen repeatedly, ten times or more. The J gene is TRBJ2-3, the V gene TRBV7-8; 7 bases align to TRBD1. The CDR3 has 16 amino acids. Germline assignment: CDR1 SGHVS and CDR2 FQNEAQ. The junction had 10 bases not matched to a gene; V was cut back by 5 bases and J by 2 bases. CDR3 sequence (DNA): TGTGCCAGCAGCCCAATCGTAGGGGGCCCCACAGATACGCAGTATTTT. Amino acid sequence: CASSPIVGGPTDTQYF. Drawing the rest from reference TRBV7-8 and TRBJ2-3, the complete variable domain is GAGVSQSPRYKVAKRGQDVALRCDPISGHVSLFWYQQALGQGPEFLTYFQNEAQLDKSGLPSDRFFAERPEGSVSTLKIQRTQQEDSAVYLCASSPIVGGPTDTQYFGPGTRLTVL.

In its sample, this clonotype was seen a few times. The chain couples TRBV20-1 to TRBJ2-4; 11 positions match TRBD2. CDR1 is DFQATT, CDR2 SNEGSKA, per germline (reference sequence). V was pared by 6 bases and J by 7 bases, with 8 bases of the junction left unmatched. The CDR3 is made up of 14 amino acids. CDR3 region: CSALSVAGGNIQYF. DNA of the CDR3: TGCAGTGCACTTTCCGTAGCGGGGGGGAACATTCAGTACTTC.

This clonotype has more than one count but fewer than ten. This chain joins TRBV12-3 or TRBV12-4 and TRBJ2-4; D is uncertain. CDR3 length equals 13 residues. V was cut by 6 bases and J by 2 bases, with 8 bases left in between. CDR3 region: CASRGSPKNIQYF. In DNA form, the CDR3 reads TGTGCCAGCAGGGGGTCTCCCAAAAACATTCAGTACTTC.

This clonotype has a count of ten or more. The chain is built from TRBV28 and TRBJ2-1; no clear D. Germline V gene sequence: CDR1 MDHEN, CDR2 SYDVKM. The CDR3 runs to 14 residues. V shed 1 base and J shed 8 bases, with 12 bases lying between them. CDR3 amino acids: CASSLSPGLDEQFF. CDR3 nucleotides: TGTGCCAGCAGTTTATCCCCCGGTCTGGATGAGCAGTTCTTC.

This clonotype was counted at least ten times. The V call is TRBV29-1, the J call TRBJ2-1; D may correspond to TRBD1 or TRBD2 (5 bases each). V dropped 5 bases and J dropped 7 bases, with 15 bases sitting between them. Germline V gene lookup returns CDR1 SQVTM and CDR2 ANQGSEA. The CDR3 sequence is 13 residues long. CDR3 region: CSVLEGIENEQFF. CDR3 nucleotides: TGCAGCGTTTTAGAGGGGATTGAGAATGAGCAGTTCTTC.

A few counts support this clonotype. This rearrangement joins TRBV29-1 to TRBJ1-2, with D possibly TRBD1 on 6 matching bases. The V end lost 2 bases, the J end lost 3 bases, and 13 bases lay between the germline ends. There are 14 residues in the CDR3. Germline V CDR1 and CDR2: SQVTM, ANQGSEA. The CDR3 nucleotides read TGCAGCGTTGAAACGACAGGAACCTACTATGGCTACACCTTC. It translates to CSVETTGTYYGYTF.